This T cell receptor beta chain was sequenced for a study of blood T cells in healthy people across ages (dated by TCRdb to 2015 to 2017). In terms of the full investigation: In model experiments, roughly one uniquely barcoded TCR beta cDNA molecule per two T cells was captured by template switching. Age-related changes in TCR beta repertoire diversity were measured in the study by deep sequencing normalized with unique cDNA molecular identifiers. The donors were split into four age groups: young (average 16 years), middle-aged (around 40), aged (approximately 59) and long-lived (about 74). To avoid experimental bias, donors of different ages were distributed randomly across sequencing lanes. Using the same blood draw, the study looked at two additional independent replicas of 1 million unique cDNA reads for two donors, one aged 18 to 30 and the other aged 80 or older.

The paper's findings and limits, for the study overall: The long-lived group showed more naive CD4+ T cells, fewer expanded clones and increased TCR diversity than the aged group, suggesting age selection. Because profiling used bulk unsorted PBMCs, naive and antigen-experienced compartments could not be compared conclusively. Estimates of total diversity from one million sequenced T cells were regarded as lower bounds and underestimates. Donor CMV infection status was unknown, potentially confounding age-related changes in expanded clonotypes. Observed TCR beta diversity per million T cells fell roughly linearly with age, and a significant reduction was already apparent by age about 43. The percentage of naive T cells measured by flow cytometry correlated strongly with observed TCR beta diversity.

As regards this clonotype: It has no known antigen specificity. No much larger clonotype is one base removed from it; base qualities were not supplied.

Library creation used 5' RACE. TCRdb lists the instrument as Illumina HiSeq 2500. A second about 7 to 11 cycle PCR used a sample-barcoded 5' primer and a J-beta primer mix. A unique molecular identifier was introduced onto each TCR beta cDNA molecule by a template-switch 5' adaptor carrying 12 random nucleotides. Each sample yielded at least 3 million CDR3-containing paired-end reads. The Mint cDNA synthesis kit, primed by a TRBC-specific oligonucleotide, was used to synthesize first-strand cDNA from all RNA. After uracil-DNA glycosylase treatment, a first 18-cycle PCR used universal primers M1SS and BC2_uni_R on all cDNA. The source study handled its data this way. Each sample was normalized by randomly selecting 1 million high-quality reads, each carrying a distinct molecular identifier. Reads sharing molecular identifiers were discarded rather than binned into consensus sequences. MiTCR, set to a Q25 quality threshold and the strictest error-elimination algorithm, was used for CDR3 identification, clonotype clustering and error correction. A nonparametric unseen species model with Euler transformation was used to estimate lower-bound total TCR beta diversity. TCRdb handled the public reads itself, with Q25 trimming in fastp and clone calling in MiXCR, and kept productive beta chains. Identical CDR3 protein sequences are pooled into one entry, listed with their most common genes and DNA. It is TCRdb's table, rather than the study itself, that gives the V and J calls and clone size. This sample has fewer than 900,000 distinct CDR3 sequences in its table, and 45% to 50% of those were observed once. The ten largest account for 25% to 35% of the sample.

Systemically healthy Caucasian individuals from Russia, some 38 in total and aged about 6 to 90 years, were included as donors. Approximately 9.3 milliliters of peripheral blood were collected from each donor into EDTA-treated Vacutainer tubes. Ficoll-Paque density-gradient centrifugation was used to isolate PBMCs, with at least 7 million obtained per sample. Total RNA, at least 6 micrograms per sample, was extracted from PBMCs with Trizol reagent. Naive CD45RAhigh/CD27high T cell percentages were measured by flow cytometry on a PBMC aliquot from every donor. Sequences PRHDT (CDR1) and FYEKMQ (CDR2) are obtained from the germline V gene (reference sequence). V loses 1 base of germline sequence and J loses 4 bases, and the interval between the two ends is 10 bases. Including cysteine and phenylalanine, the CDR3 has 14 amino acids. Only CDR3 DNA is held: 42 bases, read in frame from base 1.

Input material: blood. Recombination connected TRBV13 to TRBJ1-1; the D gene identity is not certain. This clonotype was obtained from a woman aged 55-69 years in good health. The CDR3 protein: CASSLAPGITEAFF. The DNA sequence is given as TGTGCCAGCAGCTTAGCTCCGGGGATCACTGAAGCTTTCTTT.